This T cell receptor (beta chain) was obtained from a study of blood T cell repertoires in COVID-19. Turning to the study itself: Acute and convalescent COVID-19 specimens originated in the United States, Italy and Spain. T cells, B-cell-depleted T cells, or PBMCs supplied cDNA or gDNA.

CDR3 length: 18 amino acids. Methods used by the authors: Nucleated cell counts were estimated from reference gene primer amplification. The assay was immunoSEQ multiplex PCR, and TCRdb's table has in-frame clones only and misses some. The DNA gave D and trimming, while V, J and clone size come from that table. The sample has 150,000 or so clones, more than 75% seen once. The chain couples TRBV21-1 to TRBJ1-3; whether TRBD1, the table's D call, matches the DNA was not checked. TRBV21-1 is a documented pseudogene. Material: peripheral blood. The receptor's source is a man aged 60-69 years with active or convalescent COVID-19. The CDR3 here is CASSKVDCGQYSGNTIYF. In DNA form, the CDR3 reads TGTGCCAGCAGCAAAGTGGACTGCGGACAGTACTCTGGAAACACCATATATTTT.